This TCR beta chain comes out of a study of neurological immune-mediated disorders. This clonotype has ten or more counts. Its antigen is unknown. The cDNA was generated through 5'RACE incorporating 10-nucleotide random UMIs. TCRdb redid the calling of the 5' RACE reads with MiXCR, one entry per CDR3 protein. This sample has roughly 60,000 distinct CDR3 sequences, with more than 7.5% found just once. Study-wide points: The absence of shared CDR3 amino acid sequences among expanded clones across subjects suggests private repertoires in all groups. Patients with HTLV-1-associated myelopathy showed the most TCR clonal expansion. Those with multiple sclerosis showed the least, falling below healthy controls.

Time point noted: longitudinal time-point 2. Unsorted libraries came from 2 million PBMCs stored at -80 °C. Germline loops: CDR1 SGHKS, CDR2 YYEKEE (reference sequence). Deletions cut 0 bases from V and 7 bases from J, with 10 bases between. This CDR3 contains 13 residues. The TCR sequence derives from a man aged 25 to 40 in good health. The chain carries TRBV5-5 and TRBJ1-1; D not certain. Sequencing input: PBMCs. For the CDR3, the DNA is TGTGCCAGCAGCTTGGGCCAGGATGATGAAGCTTTCTTT. Its protein product is CASSLGQDDEAFF.